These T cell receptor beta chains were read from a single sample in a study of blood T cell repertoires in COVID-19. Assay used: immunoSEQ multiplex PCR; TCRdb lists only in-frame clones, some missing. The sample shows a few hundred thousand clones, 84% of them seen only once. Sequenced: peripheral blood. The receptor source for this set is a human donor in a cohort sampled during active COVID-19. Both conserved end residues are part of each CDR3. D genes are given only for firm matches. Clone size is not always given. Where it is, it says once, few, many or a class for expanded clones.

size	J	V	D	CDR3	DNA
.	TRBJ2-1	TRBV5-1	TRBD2	CASSLKRLAGSSEQFF	TGCGCCAGCAGCTTGAAGAGACTAGCGGGTTCTAGTGAGCAGTTCTTC
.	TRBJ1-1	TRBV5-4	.	CASSSPPPTGKAEAFF	TGTGCCAGCAGCTCACCCCCCCCCACAGGGAAAGCTGAAGCTTTCTTT
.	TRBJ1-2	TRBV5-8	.	CASSYLRQASYYGYTF	TGTGCCAGCAGCTACCTACGACAGGCCTCTTACTATGGCTACACCTTC
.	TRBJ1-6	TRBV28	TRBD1	CASSSTGKWFLSLHF	TGTGCCAGCAGTTCGACAGGGAAATGGTTTCTATCCCTCCACTTT
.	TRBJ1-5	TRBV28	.	CASSLWGTTRDQPQHF	TGTGCCAGCAGTTTATGGGGCACGACCAGAGATCAGCCCCAGCATTTT
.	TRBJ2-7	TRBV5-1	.	CASTLWFGGTYEQYF	TGCGCCAGCACCCTGTGGTTCGGGGGAACCTACGAGCAGTACTTC
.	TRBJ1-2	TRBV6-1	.	CASSESGNYGYTF	TGTGCCAGCAGTGAATCGGGTAACTATGGCTACACCTTC
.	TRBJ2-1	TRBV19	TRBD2	CASSLLAGGYNEQFF	TGTGCCAGTAGTCTACTAGCGGGGGGGTACAATGAGCAGTTCTTC
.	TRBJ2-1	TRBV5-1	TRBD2	CASTAGGLYNEQFF	TGCGCCAGTACCGCGGGGGGGCTATACAATGAGCAGTTCTTC
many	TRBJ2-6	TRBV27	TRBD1	CASRGLGQGNVLTF	TGTGCCAGCAGAGGGCTGGGACAGGGAAACGTCCTGACTTTC
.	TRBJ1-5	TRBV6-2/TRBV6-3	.	CASSPAGGGQPQHF	TGTGCCAGCAGTCCAGCGGGTGGCGGTCAGCCCCAGCATTTT
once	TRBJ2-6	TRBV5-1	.	CASRTGSSGANVLTF	TGCGCCAGCAGGACGGGAAGCTCTGGGGCCAACGTCCTGACTTTC
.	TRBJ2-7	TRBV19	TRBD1	CASSPGTAVYEQYF	TGTGCCAGTAGTCCCGGGACAGCCGTCTACGAGCAGTACTTC
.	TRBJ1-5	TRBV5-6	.	CASSSGQVNAQPQHF	TGTGCCAGCAGCTCGGGACAAGTGAACGCACAGCCCCAGCATTTT
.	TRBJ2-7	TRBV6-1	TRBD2	CASSDGGRAYEQYF	TGTGCCAGCAGTGACGGCGGGAGGGCCTACGAGCAGTACTTC
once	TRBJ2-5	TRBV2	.	CASSETPTRRLETQYF	TGTGCCAGCAGTGAGACACCGACTAGACGTTTGGAGACCCAGTACTTC
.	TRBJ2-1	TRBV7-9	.	CASSLAADNEQFF	TGTGCCAGCAGCTTAGCGGCCGACAATGAGCAGTTCTTC
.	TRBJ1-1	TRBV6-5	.	CASNRPLLMVEAFF	TGTGCCAGCAATCGCCCACTTTTGATGGTTGAAGCTTTCTTT
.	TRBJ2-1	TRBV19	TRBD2	CASSWTGRESEQFF	TGTGCCAGTAGTTGGACTGGGCGGGAGAGTGAGCAGTTCTTC
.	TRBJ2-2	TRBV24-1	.	CATRADRSTGELFF	TGTGCCACCAGAGCTGACAGGTCGACCGGGGAGCTGTTTTTT
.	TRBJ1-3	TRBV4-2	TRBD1	CASSQDLGGGNTIYF	TGTGCCAGCAGCCAAGATCTAGGGGGCGGAAACACCATATATTTT
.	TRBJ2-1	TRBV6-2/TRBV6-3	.	CASSLLQGRSYNEQFF	TGTGCCAGCAGCCTCCTGCAGGGGAGATCCTACAATGAGCAGTTCTTC
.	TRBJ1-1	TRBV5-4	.	CASIPPGGGYRMNTEAFF	TGTGCCAGCATCCCCCCCGGGGGGGGGTACCGTATGAACACTGAAGCTTTCTTT
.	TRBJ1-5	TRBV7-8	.	CASSDGQYSNQPQHF	TGTGCCAGCAGCGACGGACAGTATAGCAATCAGCCCCAGCATTTT
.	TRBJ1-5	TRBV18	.	CASSPPGRDGNQPQHF	TGTGCCAGCTCGCCACCAGGACGGGATGGTAATCAGCCCCAGCATTTT
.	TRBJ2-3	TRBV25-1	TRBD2	CATTARLAGRDTQYF	TGTGCCACCACCGCTCGGCTAGCGGGGAGAGATACGCAGTATTTT
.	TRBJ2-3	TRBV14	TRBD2	CASSLGRADTQYF	TGTGCCAGCAGCCTGGGGAGGGCAGATACGCAGTATTTT
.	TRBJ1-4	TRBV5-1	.	CASSLNVKGGLFF	TGCGCCAGCAGCTTGAATGTGAAAGGAGGGCTGTTTTTT
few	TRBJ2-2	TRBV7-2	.	CASSLSAGSNTGELFF	TGTGCCAGCAGCTTAAGCGCTGGCTCCAACACCGGGGAGCTGTTTTTT
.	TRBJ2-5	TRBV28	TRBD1	CASRYRGTQYF	TGTGCCAGCAGGTACAGGGGGACCCAGTACTTC
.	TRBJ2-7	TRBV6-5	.	CASKPTSRREQYF	TGTGCCAGCAAACCCACCAGTAGGCGGGAGCAGTACTTC
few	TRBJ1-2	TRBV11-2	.	CASSFSGGEGYTF	TGTGCCAGCAGCTTTAGTGGGGGGGAAGGCTACACCTTC
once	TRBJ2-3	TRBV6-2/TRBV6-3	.	CASSYSMRGGRTDTQYF	TGTGCCAGCAGTTACTCGATGAGAGGGGGACGCACAGATACGCAGTATTTT
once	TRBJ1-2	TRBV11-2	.	CASSLELSTPNYGYTF	TGTGCCAGCAGCTTAGAACTCTCGACACCTAACTATGGCTACACCTTC
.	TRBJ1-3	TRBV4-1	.	CASSLTGFSGNTIYF	TGCGCCAGCAGCCTTACGGGATTCTCTGGAAACACCATATATTTT
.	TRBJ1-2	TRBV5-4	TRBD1	CASSLTGTGGFGYTF	TGTGCCAGCAGCTTAACCGGGACAGGGGGCTTCGGCTACACCTTC
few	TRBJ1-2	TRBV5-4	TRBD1	CASSNTGGSTF	TGTGCCAGCAGCAATACAGGGGGCAGTACCTTC
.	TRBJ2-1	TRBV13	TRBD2	CASSRAGLAGYNEQFF	TGTGCCAGCAGCCGCGCGGGACTAGCGGGGTACAATGAGCAGTTCTTC
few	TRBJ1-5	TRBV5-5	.	CASSLATGNQPQHF	TGTGCCAGCAGCTTGGCCACAGGGAATCAGCCCCAGCATTTT
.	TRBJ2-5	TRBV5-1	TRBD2	CASSGLGDYQETQYF	TGCGCCAGCAGCGGACTAGGGGACTACCAAGAGACCCAGTACTTC
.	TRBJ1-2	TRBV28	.	CASSMAGGKTYGYTF	TGTGCCAGCAGCATGGCGGGGGGTAAGACTTATGGCTACACCTTC
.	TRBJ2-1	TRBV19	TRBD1	CASSIEGGEQFF	TGTGCCAGTAGTATAGAAGGGGGCGAGCAGTTCTTC
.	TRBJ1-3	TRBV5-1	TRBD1	CASSQGTGAGNTIYF	TGCGCCAGCAGCCAGGGGACAGGGGCTGGAAACACCATATATTTT
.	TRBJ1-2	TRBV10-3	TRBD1	CAIRSDRGANYGYTF	TGTGCCATCAGGAGTGACAGGGGAGCTAACTATGGCTACACCTTC
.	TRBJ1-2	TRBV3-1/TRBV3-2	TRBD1	CASSPTGARGYGYTF	TGTGCCAGCAGCCCGACAGGGGCCCGGGGCTATGGCTACACCTTC
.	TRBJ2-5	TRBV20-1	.	CSASSETQYF	TGCAGTGCTAGTTCTGAGACCCAGTACTTC
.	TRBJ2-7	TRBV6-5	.	CASSSLTGFGEQYF	TGTGCCAGCAGTTCACTGACAGGATTCGGAGAGCAGTACTTC
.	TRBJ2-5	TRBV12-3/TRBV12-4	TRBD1	CASRNTGVETQYF	TGTGCCAGCAGGAATACAGGGGTGGAGACCCAGTACTTC
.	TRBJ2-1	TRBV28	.	CASSWQGAYNEQFF	TGTGCCAGCAGTTGGCAGGGTGCCTACAATGAGCAGTTCTTC
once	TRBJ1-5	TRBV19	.	CASSRSSVEPQHF	TGTGCCAGTAGTCGTAGCAGCGTAGAGCCCCAGCATTTT
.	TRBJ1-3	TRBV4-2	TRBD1	CASSQERTGRGLISSGNTIYF	TGTGCCAGCAGCCAAGAACGGACGGGCAGGGGGCTCATCAGCTCTGGAAACACCATATATTTT
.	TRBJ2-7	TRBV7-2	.	CASSSFGEDEQYF	TGTGCCAGCAGCTCTTTCGGGGAGGACGAGCAGTACTTC
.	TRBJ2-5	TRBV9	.	CASSVDPVQGIETQYF	TGTGCCAGCAGCGTAGATCCAGTGCAGGGGATAGAGACCCAGTACTTC
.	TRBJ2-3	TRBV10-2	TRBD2	CASRPSGGGRGDTQYF	TGCGCCAGCAGACCGAGCGGGGGGGGGAGGGGTGATACGCAGTATTTT
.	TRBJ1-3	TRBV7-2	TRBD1	CASSAGTGAGNTIYF	TGTGCCAGCAGCGCAGGGACAGGGGCTGGAAACACCATATATTTT
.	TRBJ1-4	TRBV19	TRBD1	CASSPGTGGDEKLFF	TGTGCCAGTAGTCCCGGGACAGGGGGAGATGAAAAACTGTTTTTT
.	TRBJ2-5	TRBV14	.	CASSQGLRETQYF	TGTGCCAGCAGCCAGGGCCTACGGGAGACCCAGTACTTC